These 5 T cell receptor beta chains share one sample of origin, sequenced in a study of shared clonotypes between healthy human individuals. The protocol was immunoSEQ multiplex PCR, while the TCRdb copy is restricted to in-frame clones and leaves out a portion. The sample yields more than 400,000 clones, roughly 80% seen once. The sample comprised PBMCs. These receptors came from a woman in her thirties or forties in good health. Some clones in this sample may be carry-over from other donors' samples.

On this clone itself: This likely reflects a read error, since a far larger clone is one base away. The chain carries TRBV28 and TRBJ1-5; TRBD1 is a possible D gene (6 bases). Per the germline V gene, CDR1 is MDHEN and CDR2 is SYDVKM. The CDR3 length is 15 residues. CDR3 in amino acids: CASQRRGRDNQHQHF. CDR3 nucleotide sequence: TGTGCCAGCCAGAGGAGGGGTAGGGACAATCAGCACCAGCATTTT.

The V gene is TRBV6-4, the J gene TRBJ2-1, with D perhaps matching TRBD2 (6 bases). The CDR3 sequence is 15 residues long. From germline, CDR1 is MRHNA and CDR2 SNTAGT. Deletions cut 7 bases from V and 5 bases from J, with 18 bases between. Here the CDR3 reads CASTPGVVGHNEQFF. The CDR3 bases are TGTGCCAGCACTCCGGGGGTAGTCGGCCACAATGAGCAGTTCTTC.

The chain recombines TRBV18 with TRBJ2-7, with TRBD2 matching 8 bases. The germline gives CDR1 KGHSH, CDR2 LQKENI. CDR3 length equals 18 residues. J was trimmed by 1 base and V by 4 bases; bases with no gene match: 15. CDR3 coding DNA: TGTGCCAGCTCACGATCACCCACATCTAGCGGGCCTTCCTACGAGCAGTACTTC. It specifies CASSRSPTSSGPSYEQYF.

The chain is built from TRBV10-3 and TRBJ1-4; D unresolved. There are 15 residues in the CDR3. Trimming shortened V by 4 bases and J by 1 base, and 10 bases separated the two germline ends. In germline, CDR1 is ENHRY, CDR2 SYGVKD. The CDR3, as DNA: TGTGCCATCAGTGGAGGGAGCGGAACTAATGAAAAACTGTTTTTT. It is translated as CAISGGSGTNEKLFF.

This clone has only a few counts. The CDR3 sequence is CASRSGGASDTQYF. CDR3 DNA sequence: TGTGCCAGCAGGAGCGGGGGGGCCTCGGATACGCAGTATTTT. The chain carries TRBV7-2 and TRBJ2-3; 10 nucleotides line up with TRBD2. This CDR3 is 14 amino acids long. The germline V gene encodes CDR1 SGHTA and CDR2 FQGNSA. The J segment lost 6 bases and the V segment lost 6 bases, leaving 6 bases of the junction unmatched.